This TCR beta chain comes out of a study of blood T cell repertoires in COVID-19. For the study at large: The analysed material was cDNA or gDNA that came from T cells, B-cell-depleted T cells, or PBMCs.

The CDR3 has 16 amino acids. Looked up from germline, CDR1 is SGHTS and CDR2 is YDEGEE. V shed 0 bases, J shed 4 bases, and the junction held 9 bases outside the gene matches. Libraries were prepared by immunoSEQ multiplex PCR; TCRdb keeps only in-frame clonotypes and omits some of them. The table shows around 120,000 clones, with about 80% occurring only once. Sequenced sample: peripheral blood. This TCR was sampled from a human donor in a cohort sampled during active COVID-19. This chain connects TRBV5-8 to TRBJ2-5; 7 nucleotides align to TRBD2. The CDR3 loop is CASSLALQRGRETQYF. DNA for the CDR3: TGTGCCAGCAGCTTGGCCTTACAGCGGGGTAGAGAGACCCAGTACTTC. The full variable domain, rest sourced from reference TRBV5-8 and TRBJ2-5, is EAGVTQSPTHLIKTRGQQATLRCSPISGHTSVYWYQQALGLGLQFLLWYDEGEERNRGNFPPRFSGRQFPNYSSELNVNALELEDSALYLCASSLALQRGRETQYFGPGTRLLVL.